The sequence of this TCR beta chain was determined in a study of identical twins. V was shortened by 5 bases and J by 0 bases, with 16 bases between the two germline ends. The CDR3 length is 16 residues. This clonotype was seen a few times. TCRdb redid the calling of the 5' RACE reads with MiXCR, one entry per CDR3 protein. The sample carries over 600,000 distinct CDR3 sequences, about 20% recorded once. These data were also reused for a study on T cells expressing NK-cell markers.

Sequencing was done on a sample of PBMCs. V usage is TRBV12-3 or TRBV12-4 and J usage is TRBJ1-1, with D possibly being TRBD1 (6 bases). The receptor was isolated from a woman under 30 in good health. In DNA form, the CDR3 reads TGTGCCAGCAGTAAACCCCTGGACAGAATGAACACTGAAGCTTTCTTT. Its translation: CASSKPLDRMNTEAFF.